These 16 T cell receptor beta chains were sequenced from one sample in a study of OX40 agonist ivuxolimab in advanced cancers. Produced via immunoSEQ multiplex PCR; TCRdb's table is partial and in-frame only. In the table there are about 160,000 clones, roughly 92% of which are singletons. Specimen: CD4+ or CD8+ T cells sorted from blood, collected in a trial of the OX40 agonist ivuxolimab. Receptor source: an adult with an advanced solid tumor such as melanoma, head and neck, liver or kidney cancer.

V is TRBV29-1 and J is TRBJ1-1; D not resolved. The CDR3 has 13 amino acids. Germline V gives CDR1 SQVTM, CDR2 ANQGSEA. V was shortened by 7 bases and J by 3 bases, with 15 bases between the two germline ends. The CDR3 nucleotides are TGCAGCGCGTCCTTCGGCCTTGACACTGAAGCTTTCTTT. Encoded protein: CSASFGLDTEAFF.

The chain uses TRBV7-9 and TRBJ1-2; TRBD1 is a possible D gene (5 bases). The germline CDR1 and CDR2 sequences are SEHNR and FQNEAQ (reference sequence). Trimming shortened V by 5 bases and J by 14 bases, and 27 bases separated the two germline ends. The CDR3 is made up of 15 amino acids. The DNA for the CDR3 is TGTGCCAGCAGCGAGGACAATTCCAGAGCCGTGTGGACAACCTTC. This codes for CASSEDNSRAVWTTF.

The chain carries TRBV6-1 and TRBJ2-7; TRBD1 might be the D (6 bases). From germline, CDR1 is MNHNS and CDR2 SASEGT. V shed 4 bases and J shed 5 bases, with 15 bases lying between them. The CDR3 length is 14 residues. The CDR3 region is CASSAYRVRDEQYF. DNA for the CDR3: TGTGCCAGCAGTGCCTACAGGGTCCGGGACGAGCAGTACTTC.

This chain uses TRBV19 with TRBJ2-2; D is tentatively TRBD1 or TRBD2 (5 bases each). The CDR3 covers 15 residues. V lost 2 bases to trimming and J lost 4 bases, with 11 bases between them. The germline CDR1 and CDR2 sequences are LNHDA and SQIVND (reference sequence). The CDR3 loop reads CASSIKPGTTGELFF. In DNA form, the CDR3 reads TGTGCCAGTAGTATAAAGCCAGGGACCACCGGGGAGCTGTTTTTT.

This clone was seen a single time. The same CDR3 is also encoded by other DNA sequences in this sample. J is TRBJ1-2 and V is TRBV9, with D perhaps matching TRBD1 (5 bases). The germline gives CDR1 SGDLS, CDR2 YYNGEE. V was pared by 0 bases and J by 8 bases, with 8 bases between. The CDR3 totals 12 residues. The CDR3 DNA sequence: TGTGCCAGCAGCGTAGTCGGGGGAGGCTACACCTTC. It specifies CASSVVGGGYTF.

V and J are TRBV7-9 and TRBJ2-7; a possible D gene is TRBD2 (5 bases). Trimming took 3 bases from V and 4 from J, leaving 13 bases between them. This CDR3 has 14 residues. The germline CDR1 and CDR2 sequences are SEHNR and FQNEAQ (reference sequence). Here the CDR3 reads CASSLTNRGYEQYF. CDR3 DNA: TGTGCCAGCAGCTTGACAAACCGAGGGTACGAGCAGTACTTC.

This chain uses TRBV5-4 with TRBJ2-3; D not resolved. Germline CDR1 is SGHNT and CDR2 is YYREEE (reference sequence). The ends were cut back, 7 bases at V and 3 bases at J, with 18 bases in the middle. This CDR3 is 15 amino acids long. The CDR3 reads CASHRWGTETDTQYF. Written as DNA, the CDR3 is TGTGCCAGCCATAGGTGGGGTACAGAGACAGATACGCAGTATTTT.

The chain employs TRBV7-2 and TRBJ1-5; 11 nucleotides line up with TRBD1. V shed 5 bases, J shed 7 bases, and the junction held 7 bases outside the gene matches. The CDR3 runs to 15 residues. The germline CDR1 and CDR2 sequences are SGHTA and FQGNSA. The CDR3 protein is CASSARTGGVQPQHF. CDR3 coding DNA: TGTGCCAGCAGCGCCAGGACAGGGGGCGTGCAGCCCCAGCATTTT. Using reference TRBV7-2 and TRBJ1-5 for the parts outside the CDR3, the full variable domain is GAGVSQSPSNKVTEKGKDVELRCDPISGHTALYWYRQSLGQGLEFLIYFQGNSAPDKSGLPSDRFSAERTGGSVSTLTIQRTQQEDSAVYLCASSARTGGVQPQHFGDGTRLSIL.

CDR3 nucleotide sequence: TGCGCCAGCTCTAGCTCCTTCGGGGGGATCTACGAGCAGTACTTC. Its protein product is CASSSSFGGIYEQYF. The gene calls are TRBV5-1 and TRBJ2-7, with 7 nucleotides matching TRBD2. CDR1 and CDR2 from the germline V gene are SGHRS and YFSETQ. The CDR3 sequence is 15 residues long. With 7 bases clipped from V and 3 bases from J, the junction kept 13 bases outside the gene matches.

The V gene is TRBV2, the J gene TRBJ2-3; no reliable D call. The germline gives CDR1 SNHLY, CDR2 FYNNEI. V dropped 6 bases and J dropped 1 base, with 14 bases sitting between them. The CDR3 sequence is 15 residues long. The chain's CDR3 is CASRPTWARTDTQYF. CDR3 nucleotide sequence: TGTGCCAGCAGGCCGACTTGGGCCCGCACAGATACGCAGTATTTT.

There are a few counts of this clone. The V and J genes are TRBV6-1 and TRBJ1-2, with D unclear. The germline V and J ends were trimmed by 1 base and 7 bases, with 13 bases remaining between them. CDR3 length equals 14 residues. Germline V gene lookup returns CDR1 MNHNS and CDR2 SASEGT. The CDR3 here is CASSEGWTGFGYTF. The CDR3 DNA reads TGTGCCAGCAGTGAAGGGTGGACGGGATTTGGCTACACCTTC.

The chain couples TRBV5-4 to TRBJ2-5, with D uncertain. Germline CDR1 SGHNT, CDR2 YYREEE (reference sequence). The CDR3 is 16 residues long. V was pared by 0 bases and J by 5 bases, with 17 bases between. The CDR3 coding sequence is TGTGCCAGCAGCTTGGGGTCCCAAGTGAAGAGGGAGACCCAGTACTTC. Translating gives CASSLGSQVKRETQYF.

The chain couples TRBV2 to TRBJ1-5; D uncertain. This CDR3 contains 14 residues. CDR1 and CDR2 (germline): SNHLY, FYNNEI. The V and J ends lost 1 base and 4 bases respectively, with 8 bases between them. In DNA, the CDR3 is TGTGCCAGCAGTGAAGAACAGACTAATCAGCCCCAGCATTTT. Translating gives CASSEEQTNQPQHF.

The gene calls are TRBV12-5 and TRBJ1-4; 7 bases agree with TRBD1. Germline CDR1 and CDR2: LGHNT and FRNRAP. There are 16 residues in the CDR3. With V trimmed by 1 base and J by 0 bases, 2 bases remained unmatched. The CDR3 nucleotides are TGTGCTAGTGGTTTGGCCCAGGGGGCAACTAATGAAAAACTGTTTTTT. Encoded protein: CASGLAQGATNEKLFF.

The J gene is TRBJ2-2, the V gene TRBV7-2; TRBD2 matches at 10 bases. Per germline, CDR1 SGHTA and CDR2 FQGNSA. The length of the CDR3 is 15 residues. V dropped 2 bases and J dropped 7; count of bases not matched to a gene: 4. The CDR3 region has the DNA TGTGCCAGCAGCTTATTGGCTAGCGGGGGCGGGGAGCTGTTTTTT. This encodes CASSLLASGGGELFF.

V and J are TRBV5-5 and TRBJ2-5, with D possibly being TRBD2 (8 bases). The CDR3 totals 16 residues. Trimming took 4 bases from V and 5 from J, leaving 21 bases between them. Germline V gives CDR1 SGHKS, CDR2 YYEKEE (reference sequence). CDR3 nucleotide sequence: TGTGCCAGCAGCCCAGGGGGTGCGGGAGGAGGGGAGACCCAGTACTTC. It specifies CASSPGGAGGGETQYF.